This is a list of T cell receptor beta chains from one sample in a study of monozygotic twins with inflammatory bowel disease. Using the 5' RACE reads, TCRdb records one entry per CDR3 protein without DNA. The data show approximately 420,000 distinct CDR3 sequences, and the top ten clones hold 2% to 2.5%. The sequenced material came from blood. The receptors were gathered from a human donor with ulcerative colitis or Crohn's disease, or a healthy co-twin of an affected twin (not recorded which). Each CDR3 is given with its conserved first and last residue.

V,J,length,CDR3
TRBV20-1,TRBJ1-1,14,CSASLGSVGTEAFF
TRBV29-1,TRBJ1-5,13,CSVGGDFNQPQHF
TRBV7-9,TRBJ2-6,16,CASSSPLVAGANVLTF
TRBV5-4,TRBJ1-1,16,CASSLGQGSPNTEAFF
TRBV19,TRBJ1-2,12,CASSFTASGYTF
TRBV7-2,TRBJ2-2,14,CASSSDQRVGELFF
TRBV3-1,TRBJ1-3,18,CASSQDQAQVASGNTIYF
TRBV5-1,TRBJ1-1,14,CASTTTGQDTEAFF
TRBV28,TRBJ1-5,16,CASSFVGPMGNQPQHF
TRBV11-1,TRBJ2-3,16,CASSPRLGRSVDTQYF
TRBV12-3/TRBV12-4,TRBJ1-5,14,CASRPTGVGQPQHF
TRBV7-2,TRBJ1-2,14,CASSLTPPNYGYTF
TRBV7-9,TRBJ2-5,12,CASSLWLETQYF
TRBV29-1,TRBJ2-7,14,CSVVLADSRDEQYF
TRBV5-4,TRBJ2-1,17,CASSLRGGGRSYNEQFF
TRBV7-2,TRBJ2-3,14,CASSLGGGSHTQYF
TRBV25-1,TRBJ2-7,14,CASSEIGTAGEQYF
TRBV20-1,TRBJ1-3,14,CSARDQSSGNTIYF
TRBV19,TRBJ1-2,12,CASSTRDYGYTF
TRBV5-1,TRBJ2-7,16,CASSSSTGVTLYEQYF
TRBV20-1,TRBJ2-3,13,CSARDDNQDTQYF
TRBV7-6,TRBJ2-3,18,CASSLPLGTSGGIDTQYF
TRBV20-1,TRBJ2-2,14,CSARGQGSTGELFF
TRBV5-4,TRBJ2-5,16,CASSIPGLAGGETQYF
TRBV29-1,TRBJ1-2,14,CSVPQGVGNYGYTF
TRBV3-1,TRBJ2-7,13,CASSQDARYEQYF
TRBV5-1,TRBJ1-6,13,CASSWGRNSPLHF
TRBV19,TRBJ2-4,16,CASSMSSTLAQVIQYF
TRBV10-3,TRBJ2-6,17,CAISARDISSGANVLTF
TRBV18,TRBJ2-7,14,CASSPPTGGGEQYF
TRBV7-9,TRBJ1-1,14,CASSPDTLNTEAFF
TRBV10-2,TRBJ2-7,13,CASSGGDTYEQYF
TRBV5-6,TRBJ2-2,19,CASSPPPGLAAHYTGELFF
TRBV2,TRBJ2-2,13,CASMALNTGELFF
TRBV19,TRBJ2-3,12,CASSQNTDTQYF
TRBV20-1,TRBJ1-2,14,CSARFSGRSYGYTF
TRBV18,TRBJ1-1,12,CASSPIHTEAFF
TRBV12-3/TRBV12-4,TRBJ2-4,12,CASKAGPNIQYF
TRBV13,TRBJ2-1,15,CASSPQRVSRNEQFF
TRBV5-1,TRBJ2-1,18,CASSSDPARKESPWEQFF
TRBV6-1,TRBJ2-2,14,CASSATGHTGELFF
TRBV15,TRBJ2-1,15,CATSRGRTAYNEQFF
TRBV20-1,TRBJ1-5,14,CSARGDRVRQPQHF
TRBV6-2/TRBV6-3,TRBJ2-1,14,CASSSTGKVNEQFF
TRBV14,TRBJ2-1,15,CASSQLDRKISEQFF
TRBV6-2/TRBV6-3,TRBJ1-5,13,CASSSFSNQPQHF
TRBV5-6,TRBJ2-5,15,CASNKFLTDQETQYF
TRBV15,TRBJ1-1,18,CATSVGGSIRTVNTEAFF
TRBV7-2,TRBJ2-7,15,CASSLVSGVNYEQYF
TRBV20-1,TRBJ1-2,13,CSASAGQGGGYTF
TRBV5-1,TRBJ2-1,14,CASSTGTSDNEQFF
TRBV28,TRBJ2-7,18,CASSLLGRLLAGVNEQYF
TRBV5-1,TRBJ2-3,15,CASSLGRGSTDTQYF
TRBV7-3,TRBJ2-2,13,CASSLLSAGELFF
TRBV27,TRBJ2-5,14,CASSQAGAIETQYF